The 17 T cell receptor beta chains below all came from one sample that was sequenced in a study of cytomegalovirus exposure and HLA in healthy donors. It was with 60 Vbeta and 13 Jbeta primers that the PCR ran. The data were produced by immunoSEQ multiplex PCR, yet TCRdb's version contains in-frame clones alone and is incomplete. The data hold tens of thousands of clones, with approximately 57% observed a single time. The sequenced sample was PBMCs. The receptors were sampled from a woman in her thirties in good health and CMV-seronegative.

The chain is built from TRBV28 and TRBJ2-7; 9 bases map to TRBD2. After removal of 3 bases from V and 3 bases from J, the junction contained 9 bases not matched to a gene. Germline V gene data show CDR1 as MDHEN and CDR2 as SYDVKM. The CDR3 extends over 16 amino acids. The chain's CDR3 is CASSLVGSGGIYEQYF. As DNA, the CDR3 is TGTGCCAGCAGTTTGGTTGGTAGCGGGGGAATCTACGAGCAGTACTTC.

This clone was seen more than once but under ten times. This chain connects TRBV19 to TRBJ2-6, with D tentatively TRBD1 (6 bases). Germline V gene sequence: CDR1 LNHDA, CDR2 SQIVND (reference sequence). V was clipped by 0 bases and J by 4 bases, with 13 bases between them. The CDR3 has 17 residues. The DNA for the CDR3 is TGTGCCAGTAGTATAGATACTACAGGGCTCGGGGCCAACGTCCTGACTTTC. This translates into CASSIDTTGLGANVLTF.

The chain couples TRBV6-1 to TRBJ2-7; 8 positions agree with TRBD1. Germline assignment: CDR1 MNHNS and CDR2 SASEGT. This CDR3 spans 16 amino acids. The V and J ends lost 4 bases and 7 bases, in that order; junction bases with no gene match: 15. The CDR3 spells CASSAPQGAVRLEQYF. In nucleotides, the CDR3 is TGTGCCAGCAGTGCCCCGCAGGGGGCGGTACGTTTAGAGCAGTACTTC.

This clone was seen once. CDR3 loop: CSAGGTGSYTF. DNA for the CDR3: TGCAGTGCTGGGGGGACAGGGAGCTACACCTTC. This chain links TRBV20-1 with TRBJ1-2; 9 bases align to TRBD1. The CDR3 runs 11 residues. Looked up from germline, CDR1 is DFQATT and CDR2 is SNEGSKA (reference sequence). V was clipped by 5 bases and J by 9 bases; unmatched bases: 4.

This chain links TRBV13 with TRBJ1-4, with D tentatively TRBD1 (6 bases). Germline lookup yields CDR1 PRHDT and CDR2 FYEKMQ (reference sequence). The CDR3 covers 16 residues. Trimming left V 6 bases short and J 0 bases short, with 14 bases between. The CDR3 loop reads CASRIGGSATNEKLFF. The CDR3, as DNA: TGTGCCAGCAGAATAGGGGGTTCTGCAACTAATGAAAAACTGTTTTTT.

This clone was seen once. The CDR3 bases are TGTGCCAGCAGCCCGAGCTACACTGAAGCTTTCTTT. It specifies CASSPSYTEAFF. The gene calls are TRBV2 and TRBJ1-1; no definite D call. In germline, CDR1 is SNHLY, CDR2 FYNNEI. The CDR3 totals 12 residues. Trimming removed 6 bases from V and 3 bases from J, with 8 bases in between.

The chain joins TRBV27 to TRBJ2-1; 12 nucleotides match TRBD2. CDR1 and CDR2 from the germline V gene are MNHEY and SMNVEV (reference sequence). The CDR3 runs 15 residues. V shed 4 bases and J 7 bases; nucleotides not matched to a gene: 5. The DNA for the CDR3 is TGTGCCAGCAGTTCCCTAGCGGGGGGGCGTAATGAGCAGTTCTTC. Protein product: CASSSLAGGRNEQFF.

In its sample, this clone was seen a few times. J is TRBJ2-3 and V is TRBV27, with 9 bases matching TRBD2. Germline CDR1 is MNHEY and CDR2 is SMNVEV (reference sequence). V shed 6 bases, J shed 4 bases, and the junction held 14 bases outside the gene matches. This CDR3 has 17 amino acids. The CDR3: CASRGGLAGGLADTQYF. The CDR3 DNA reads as TGTGCCAGCAGGGGTGGGCTCGCGGGGGGGCTGGCAGATACGCAGTATTTT.

CDR3 sequence (DNA): TGCGCCAGCAGCCAGGATCCCCTTTATGACAGCCGCGACGAGCAGTACTTC. The encoded protein is CASSQDPLYDSRDEQYF. This sequence joins TRBV4-3 and TRBJ2-7; weak D call: TRBD1 (5 bases). The CDR3 totals 17 residues. V lost 3 bases to trimming and J lost 5 bases, with 23 bases between them. Germline lookup yields CDR1 LGHNA and CDR2 YSLEER.

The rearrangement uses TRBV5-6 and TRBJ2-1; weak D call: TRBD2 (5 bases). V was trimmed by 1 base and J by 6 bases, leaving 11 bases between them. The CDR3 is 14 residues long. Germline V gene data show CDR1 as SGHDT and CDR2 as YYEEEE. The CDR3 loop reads CASSLYMAGNEQFF. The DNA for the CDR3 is TGTGCCAGCAGCTTGTATATGGCGGGCAATGAGCAGTTCTTC.

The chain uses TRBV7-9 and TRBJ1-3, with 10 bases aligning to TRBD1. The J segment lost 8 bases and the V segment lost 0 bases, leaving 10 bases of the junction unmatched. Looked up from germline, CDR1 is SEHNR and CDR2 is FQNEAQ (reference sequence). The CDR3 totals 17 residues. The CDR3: CASSLAPSTGGADTIYF. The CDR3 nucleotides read TGTGCCAGCAGCTTAGCGCCCTCGACAGGGGGCGCCGACACCATATATTTT.

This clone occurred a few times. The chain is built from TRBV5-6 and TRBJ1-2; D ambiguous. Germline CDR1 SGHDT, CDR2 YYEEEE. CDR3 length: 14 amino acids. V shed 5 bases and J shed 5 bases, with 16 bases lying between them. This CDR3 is CASRSPGAGYGYTF. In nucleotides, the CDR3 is TGTGCCAGCAGAAGTCCAGGAGCGGGATATGGCTACACCTTC.

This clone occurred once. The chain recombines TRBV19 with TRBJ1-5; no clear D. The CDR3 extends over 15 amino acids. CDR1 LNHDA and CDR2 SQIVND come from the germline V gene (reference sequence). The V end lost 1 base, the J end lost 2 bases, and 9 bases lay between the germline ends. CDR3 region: CASSIGDSGNQPQHF. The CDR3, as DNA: TGTGCCAGTAGTATAGGGGATAGCGGCAATCAGCCCCAGCATTTT.

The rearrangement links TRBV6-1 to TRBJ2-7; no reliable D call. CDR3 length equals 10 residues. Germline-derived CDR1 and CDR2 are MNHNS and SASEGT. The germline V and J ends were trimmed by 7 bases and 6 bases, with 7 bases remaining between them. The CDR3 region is CASKQIEQYF. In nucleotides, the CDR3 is TGTGCCAGCAAACAGATCGAGCAGTACTTC.

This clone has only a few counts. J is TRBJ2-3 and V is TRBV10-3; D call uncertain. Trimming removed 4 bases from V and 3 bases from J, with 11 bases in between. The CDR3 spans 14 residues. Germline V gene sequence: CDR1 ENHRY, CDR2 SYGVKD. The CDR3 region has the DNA TGTGCCATCAGTGGTAGCCCTAGGACAGATACGCAGTATTTT. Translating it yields CAISGSPRTDTQYF.

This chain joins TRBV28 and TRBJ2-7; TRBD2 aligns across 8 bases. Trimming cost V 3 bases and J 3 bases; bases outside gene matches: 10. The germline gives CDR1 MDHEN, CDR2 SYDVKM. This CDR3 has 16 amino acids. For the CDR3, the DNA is TGTGCCAGCAGTTTTGGCTCGCGGGGGGACGGCTACGAGCAGTACTTC. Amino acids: CASSFGSRGDGYEQYF.

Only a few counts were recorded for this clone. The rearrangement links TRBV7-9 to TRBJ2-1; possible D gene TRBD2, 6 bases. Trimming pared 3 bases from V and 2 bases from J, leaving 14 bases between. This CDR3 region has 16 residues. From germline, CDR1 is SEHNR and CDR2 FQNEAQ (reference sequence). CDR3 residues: CASSFGGPGPYNEQFF. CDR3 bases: TGTGCCAGCAGCTTCGGGGGACCTGGCCCCTACAATGAGCAGTTCTTC.